This T cell receptor (beta chain) was documented in a study of metastatic and nonmetastatic thyroid tumors. Study details: Malignant and benign thyroid patients had repertoires compared in peripheral blood and tumor or nodule tissue.

Germline lookup yields CDR1 LNHDA and CDR2 SQIVND (reference sequence). This CDR3 has 14 amino acids. Trimming cost V 8 bases and J 2 bases, with 14 bases left between them. TCRdb re-clonotyped the PCR reads through MiXCR. The data contain just under 20,000 clones, approximately 22% of them singletons. No treatment had been given to any patient before thyroid surgery. Specimen: tumor tissue. The rearrangement uses TRBV19 and TRBJ2-3; D may be TRBD1 or TRBD2 (5 bases each). The source is a male donor with papillary thyroid cancer or a benign thyroid nodule (not recorded which). Some clones in this sample may be carry-over from other donors' samples. The CDR3 protein is CASGTDGHTDTQYF. The CDR3 nucleotides are TGTGCCAGTGGGACGGATGGACACACAGATACGCAGTATTTT.